A single sample gave rise to the 21 T cell receptor beta chains below, sequenced in a study of blood T cell repertoires in COVID-19. Clones were read by immunoSEQ multiplex PCR, and TCRdb kept only the in-frame ones, dropping some. This table holds 300,000 to 400,000 clones, around nine tenths found once. Material: peripheral blood. All receptors come from a human donor in a cohort sampled during active COVID-19.

The CDR3 spells CASSVRLAGDTQYF. For the CDR3, the DNA is TGTGCCAGCAGCGTAAGACTAGCGGGGGATACGCAGTATTTT. The chain joins TRBV9 to TRBJ2-3, with 11 nucleotides matching TRBD2. The length of the CDR3 is 14 residues. The V gene end was trimmed by 1 base and the J gene end by 6 bases; junction bases not matched to a gene: 1. Germline CDR1 is SGDLS and CDR2 is YYNGEE.

This clone was picked up one time. The chain employs TRBV25-1 and TRBJ2-3; TRBD2 is a possible D gene (5 bases). Germline CDR1 and CDR2: MGHDK and SYGVNS. This CDR3 has 16 residues. Trimming removed 2 bases from V and 1 base from J, with 13 bases in between. The CDR3 nucleotides read TGTGCCAGCAGTGAAGGCTCCGGGAAAGGCACAGATACGCAGTATTTT. Protein: CASSEGSGKGTDTQYF.

This chain connects TRBV28 to TRBJ2-7; no definite D call. Germline V gives CDR1 MDHEN, CDR2 SYDVKM. The CDR3 runs to 13 residues. The V and J ends lost 3 bases and 3 bases respectively, with 9 bases between them. Here the CDR3 DNA reads TGTGCCAGCAGTTTTTGGTCCAGCTACGAGCAGTACTTC. Amino acids: CASSFWSSYEQYF.

This sequence joins TRBV28 and TRBJ2-7; TRBD1 matches 8 bases. Trimming cost V 6 bases and J 4 bases; bases outside gene matches: 14. Looked up from germline, CDR1 is MDHEN and CDR2 is SYDVKM. The CDR3 contains 16 residues. CDR3 in DNA: TGTGCCAGCAGACCAGAGTCGACAGGGGCAGGATACGAGCAGTACTTC. Translation: CASRPESTGAGYEQYF.

CDR3 protein: CASSQRGQGAYEQYF. The CDR3 coding sequence is TGCGCCAGCAGCCAGCGGGGACAGGGGGCCTACGAGCAGTACTTC. The chain joins TRBV4-1 to TRBJ2-7, with TRBD1 matching over 11 bases. This CDR3 is 15 amino acids long. Germline V gene sequence: CDR1 MGHRA, CDR2 YSYEKL. Germline trimming cut 3 bases from V and 2 bases from J; bases unmatched to any gene: 3.

The J gene is TRBJ2-3, the V gene TRBV7-2; D is perhaps TRBD1 (6 bases). There are 13 residues in the CDR3. Germline loops: CDR1 SGHTA, CDR2 FQGNSA. Deletions cut 5 bases from V and 2 bases from J, with 8 bases between. CDR3 DNA: TGTGCCAGCAGCGGGACACACACAGATACGCAGTATTTT. Amino acid sequence: CASSGTHTDTQYF.

The CDR3 DNA is TGTGCCAGCAGCTTATTGGACAGGGGCGACTATGGCTACACCTTC. It codes for CASSLLDRGDYGYTF. The J gene is TRBJ1-2, the V gene TRBV7-9; the match to TRBD1 covers 9 bases. Germline assignment: CDR1 SEHNR and CDR2 FQNEAQ (reference sequence). Trimming cost V 2 bases and J 3 bases; bases outside gene matches: 4. This CDR3 comprises 15 residues.

The V and J genes are TRBV12-1 and TRBJ1-1; the D call TRBD1 from the table was never checked on the DNA. TRBV12-1 is deemed a pseudogene. The CDR3 runs to 19 residues. The CDR3 loop reads CASSFAQWDRVSENTEAFF. In DNA form, the CDR3 reads TGTGCCAGCAGCTTCGCCCAATGGGACAGGGTATCAGAGAACACTGAAGCTTTCTTT.

This sequence joins TRBV6-1 and TRBJ1-2; 8 nucleotides align to TRBD1. CDR1 and CDR2 from the germline V gene are MNHNS and SASEGT. The CDR3 totals 14 residues. V shed 3 bases and J 7 bases; nucleotides not matched to a gene: 7. The CDR3 sequence is CASSEGQAYIGYTF. In DNA, the CDR3 is TGTGCCAGCAGTGAGGGACAGGCTTATATTGGCTACACCTTC.

The rearrangement joins TRBV11-2 to TRBJ1-1, with 7 positions matching TRBD1. Germline trimming cut 6 bases from V and 4 bases from J; bases unmatched to any gene: 11. The CDR3 extends over 15 amino acids. Germline loops: CDR1 SGHAT, CDR2 FQNNGV. The DNA of the CDR3 is TGTGCCAGCAGGCAAATAGGGGGCGCCGGCACTGAAGCTTTCTTT. Residues: CASRQIGGAGTEAFF.

This chain uses TRBV6-1 with TRBJ1-2, with 7 bases matching TRBD1. The CDR3 sequence is 16 residues long. The ends lost 4 bases at V and 5 bases at J; junction bases unmatched: 13. The germline V gene has CDR1 MNHNS and CDR2 SASEGT. CDR3 DNA: TGTGCCAGCAGTGGGCATTCCGGACAGGCGCCATATGGCTACACCTTC. Translation gives CASSGHSGQAPYGYTF.

J is TRBJ2-7 and V is TRBV28, with D possibly matching TRBD1 (6 bases). V lost 5 bases and J lost 4, with 6 bases in between. CDR1 and CDR2 from the germline V gene are MDHEN and SYDVKM. CDR3 length equals 11 residues. CDR3 loop: CASSQGYEQYF. CDR3 bases: TGTGCCAGCAGTCAGGGGTACGAGCAGTACTTC.

The chain uses TRBV29-1 and TRBJ2-7; D is possibly TRBD2 (5 bases). V shed 7 bases and J shed 2 bases, with 15 bases lying between them. CDR3 length equals 13 residues. Germline assignment: CDR1 SQVTM and CDR2 ANQGSEA. CDR3 sequence (DNA): TGCAGCGGGGTAATGGCCGGGACCTACGAGCAGTACTTC. Translating gives CSGVMAGTYEQYF.

In its sample, this clone was seen once. This sequence joins TRBV5-6 and TRBJ2-5; D is possibly TRBD2 (5 bases). Germline V gives CDR1 SGHDT, CDR2 YYEEEE. The CDR3 covers 11 residues. The V end was cut by 6 bases, the J end by 5 bases, with 8 bases between. The CDR3 DNA sequence: TGTGCCAGCACCAGAGGGGAGACCCAGTACTTC. Translating gives CASTRGETQYF.

V usage is TRBV5-1 and J usage is TRBJ1-2; 12 bases match TRBD1. Germline values: CDR1 SGHRS, CDR2 YFSETQ. V lost 0 bases, J lost 8 bases, and 8 bases stayed unmatched. The CDR3 extends over 16 amino acids. The CDR3 sequence is CASSLEGTGGLRGYTF. The CDR3 DNA sequence: TGCGCCAGCAGCTTGGAAGGGACAGGGGGCCTTCGAGGCTACACCTTC.

This clone occurred once. This chain connects TRBV27 to TRBJ1-5; D is unclear. CDR3 length equals 13 residues. Germline V gives CDR1 MNHEY, CDR2 SMNVEV (reference sequence). Trimming removed 5 bases at V and 5 bases at J, with 10 bases between. The CDR3 loop is CASSRGFDQPQHF. The CDR3 nucleotides are TGTGCCAGCAGTCGGGGTTTTGATCAGCCCCAGCATTTT.

The chain has TRBV3-1 (or the pseudogene TRBV3-2) and TRBJ2-1; TRBD2 might be the D (5 bases). The CDR3 loop spans 14 amino acids. V was clipped by 2 bases and J by 6 bases, with 11 bases between them. From germline, CDR1 is LGHDT and CDR2 YNNKEL (reference sequence). The CDR3 coding sequence is TGTGCCAGCAGCCAAATTACCCGGGGCAATGAGCAGTTCTTC. Translating it yields CASSQITRGNEQFF.

This chain uses TRBV9 with TRBJ1-4; 9 nucleotides agree with TRBD1. V gave up 1 base and J gave up 8 bases; unmatched junction bases: 9. Per the germline V gene, CDR1 is SGDLS and CDR2 is YYNGEE. The CDR3 has 16 residues. CDR3 DNA sequence: TGTGCCAGCAGCGTAAGTGGGGGACAGGGTGAAGAAAAACTGTTTTTT. It codes for CASSVSGGQGEEKLFF.

The rearrangement links TRBV5-1 to TRBJ2-5; D is perhaps TRBD1 (6 bases). Germline-derived CDR1 and CDR2 are SGHRS and YFSETQ. V shed 1 base and J shed 4 bases, with 17 bases lying between them. The CDR3 runs 16 residues. CDR3 protein: CASSLRPQGRGETQYF. The CDR3 DNA reads TGCGCCAGCAGCTTGAGACCGCAGGGGAGAGGAGAGACCCAGTACTTC.

The chain recombines TRBV30 with TRBJ1-2, with D maybe TRBD1 (5 bases). Germline CDR1 is GTSNPN and CDR2 is SVGIG (reference sequence). V was shortened by 0 bases and J by 6 bases, with 17 bases between the two germline ends. This CDR3 has 15 amino acids. For the CDR3, the DNA is TGTGCCTGGAGTGTAGACTTCTCGGGGGGAAATGGCTACACCTTC. As protein: CAWSVDFSGGNGYTF. Full variable domain (rest looked up from reference TRBV30 and TRBJ1-2): SQTIHQWPATLVQPVGSPLSLECTVEGTSNPNLYWYRQAAGRGLQLLFYSVGIGQISSEVPQNLSASRPQDRQFILSSKKLLLSDSGFYLCAWSVDFSGGNGYTFGSGTRLTVV.

The sample holds a few counts of this clone. The rearrangement links TRBV7-8 to TRBJ2-6; a weak D match, TRBD1 (6 bases). V lost 2 bases to trimming and J lost 13 bases, with 24 bases between them. Germline V gives CDR1 SGHVS, CDR2 FQNEAQ. The length of the CDR3 is 17 residues. The CDR3 DNA reads TGTGCCAGCAGCTTATTTCGACAGGCGACCGGCCGAATAGTCCTGACTTTC. This gives the protein CASSLFRQATGRIVLTF.